These T cell receptor beta chains were read from a single sample in a study of T cell repertoires in cytomegalovirus infection. TCRdb called the reads again in MiXCR, with one record for every CDR3 protein. The sample carries just under 300,000 distinct CDR3 sequences, around 10% recorded once. What was sequenced was PBMCs. These receptors were obtained from a human donor in good health (CMV status not recorded). Some clones in this sample may be carry-over from other donors' samples. CDR3s include the opening cysteine and the closing phenylalanine or tryptophan. The order of the fields is J gene, D gene, clone size, V gene, CDR3 DNA, CDR3 protein. D genes are given only for firm matches. Clone size appears in some rows only: once, few, many, or a class for an expanded clone.

J: TRBJ1-1; D: .; size: many; V: TRBV7-9; DNA: TGTGCCAGCAGCTTTAAGGGCAGGGAAACTTTCTTT; CDR3: CASSFKGRETFF
J: TRBJ2-1; D: .; size: many; V: TRBV4-3; DNA: TGCGCCAGCAGCCAAGAGTTCGGCGTCCCCTCTGAGCAGTTCTTC; CDR3: CASSQEFGVPSEQFF
J: TRBJ1-4; D: .; size: many; V: TRBV20-1; DNA: TGCAGTGCTTCACAGAATAATGAAAAACTGTTTTTT; CDR3: CSASQNNEKLFF
J: TRBJ1-3; D: .; size: many; V: TRBV28; DNA: TGTGCCAGCAGCGCAACATCGTCTGGGGTCGGCACCATATATTTT; CDR3: CASSATSSGVGTIYF
J: TRBJ1-2; D: TRBD1; size: many; V: TRBV20-1; DNA: TGCAGTGCTAAGCAAGGGGGCGGCGGCGGTGGCTACACCTTC; CDR3: CSAKQGGGGGGYTF
J: TRBJ2-2; D: .; size: many; V: TRBV7-2; DNA: TGTGCCAGCAGCTTATTCACCGGGGAGCTGTTTTTT; CDR3: CASSLFTGELFF
J: TRBJ2-1; D: .; size: many; V: TRBV5-5; DNA: TGTGCCAGCAGCATATTCCGGGACCTCAGTTATGAGCAGTTCTTC; CDR3: CASSIFRDLSYEQFF
J: TRBJ1-1; D: .; size: many; V: TRBV7-2; DNA: TGTGCCAGCAGTAACAGGGTATCGAACACTGAAGCTTTCTTT; CDR3: CASSNRVSNTEAFF
J: TRBJ1-3; D: .; size: many; V: TRBV4-3; DNA: TGCGCCAGCAGCCAAGAGATCTCTGGAAACACCATATATTTT; CDR3: CASSQEISGNTIYF
J: TRBJ2-1; D: .; size: .; V: TRBV13; DNA: TGTGCCAGCAGCTTAGGGGCCCCACAGGGGCGGGGGTTCTTC; CDR3: CASSLGAPQGRGFF
J: TRBJ2-5; D: .; size: many; V: TRBV6-5; DNA: TGTGCCAGCAGTTACCTGCCAGGGCAGGAGGAGACCCAGTACTTC; CDR3: CASSYLPGQEETQYF
J: TRBJ1-1; D: .; size: many; V: TRBV7-2; DNA: TGTGCCAGCAGCTTCCATAACCAAGCTTTCTTT; CDR3: CASSFHNQAFF
J: TRBJ1-1; D: .; size: .; V: TRBV12-3/TRBV12-4; DNA: TGTGCCAGCAGTTTCGATTCGCCAGGACGGGGTGAAGCTTTCTTT; CDR3: CASSFDSPGRGEAFF
J: TRBJ1-1; D: .; size: .; V: TRBV2; DNA: TGTGCCAGCGGCCTAGAGGCAGGGATGAACACTGAAGCTTTCTTT; CDR3: CASGLEAGMNTEAFF
J: TRBJ2-5; D: TRBD2; size: .; V: TRBV20-1; DNA: TGCAGTGCAGGGACTAGCGGGAAAGAGACCCAGTACTTC; CDR3: CSAGTSGKETQYF
J: TRBJ1-2; D: TRBD1; size: .; V: TRBV29-1; DNA: TGCAGCGTTGAAGGGGACAGGGCCTTAAACTATGGCTACACCTTC; CDR3: CSVEGDRALNYGYTF
J: TRBJ1-5; D: .; size: few; V: TRBV27; DNA: TGTGCCAGCAGTTTATCGAGGGGAGGACCTAGCAATCAGCCCCAGCATTTT; CDR3: CASSLSRGGPSNQPQHF
J: TRBJ2-2; D: .; size: many; V: TRBV2; DNA: TGTGCCAGCACCAACCAGGGGCCCGGGGAGCTGTTTTTT; CDR3: CASTNQGPGELFF
J: TRBJ2-5; D: TRBD2; size: .; V: TRBV5-4; DNA: TGTGCCAGCAGCTGGGCGACTAGCGGGGGTGAGACCCAGTACTTC; CDR3: CASSWATSGGETQYF
J: TRBJ1-2; D: TRBD1; size: many; V: TRBV7-6; DNA: TGTGCCAGCAGCTTAGGGTCCACAGGGGGTAACTATGGCTACACCTTC; CDR3: CASSLGSTGGNYGYTF
J: TRBJ1-3; D: .; size: many; V: TRBV7-9; DNA: TGTGCCAGCAGCTTAGACATCTCTGGAAACACCATATATTTT; CDR3: CASSLDISGNTIYF
J: TRBJ2-2; D: .; size: many; V: TRBV12-5; DNA: TGTGCTAGTGGTTTGGTACTCGGGGAGCTGTTTTTT; CDR3: CASGLVLGELFF
J: TRBJ2-1; D: TRBD2; size: many; V: TRBV20-1; DNA: TGCAGTGCTAGAGATGTTTTTACTAGCGGGGGGGCCAATGAGCAGTTCTTC; CDR3: CSARDVFTSGGANEQFF
J: TRBJ1-2; D: .; size: many; V: TRBV20-1; DNA: TGCAGTGCTAGGGAGGCGAAGTTGTATGGCTACACCTTC; CDR3: CSAREAKLYGYTF
J: TRBJ1-1; D: .; size: many; V: TRBV7-6; DNA: TGTGCCAGCAGCTCTGCAGGGGTTCAGAACACTGAAGCTTTCTTT; CDR3: CASSSAGVQNTEAFF
J: TRBJ2-3; D: .; size: few; V: TRBV5-1; DNA: TGCGCCAGCAGCTTGGGACTACCCGTCACAGATACGCAGTATTTT; CDR3: CASSLGLPVTDTQYF
J: TRBJ2-5; D: TRBD2; size: many; V: TRBV7-8; DNA: TGTGCCAGCAGCCAAGGGAGGGGAGGACAAGAGACCCAGTACTTC; CDR3: CASSQGRGGQETQYF
J: TRBJ1-2; D: TRBD1; size: many; V: TRBV20-1; DNA: TGCAGTGCCCTTGGGTCCCAGGGGGCGCCGGGCTATGGCTACACCTTC; CDR3: CSALGSQGAPGYGYTF
J: TRBJ2-5; D: TRBD2; size: many; V: TRBV29-1; DNA: TGCAGCGTTGTCCGGGCTAGCGGGGGGTATACCCAGTACTTC; CDR3: CSVVRASGGYTQYF
J: TRBJ1-4; D: .; size: many; V: TRBV7-2; DNA: TGTGCCAGCAGCCTCGGAGGTCCCGGACAAACTAATGAAAAACTGTTTTTT; CDR3: CASSLGGPGQTNEKLFF
J: TRBJ1-1; D: TRBD1; size: .; V: TRBV29-1; DNA: TGCAGCGTTGGGACAGGGTTGGGCACTGAAGCTTTCTTT; CDR3: CSVGTGLGTEAFF
J: TRBJ1-2; D: .; size: many; V: TRBV28; DNA: TGTGCCAGTCTCAGGGGACGGTATGGCTACACCTTC; CDR3: CASLRGRYGYTF
J: TRBJ2-5; D: .; size: few; V: TRBV2; DNA: TGTGCCAGCAGTGAAGGCAGGTCATTAAAGACCCAGTACTTC; CDR3: CASSEGRSLKTQYF
J: TRBJ1-2; D: TRBD1; size: many; V: TRBV28; DNA: TGTGCCAGCAGTTTAGCGGCAGGGGGTGTATATGGCTACACCTTC; CDR3: CASSLAAGGVYGYTF
J: TRBJ1-5; D: TRBD1; size: many; V: TRBV6-5; DNA: TGTGCCAGCAGCACGGACAGGGGAAGCAATCAGCCCCAGCATTTT; CDR3: CASSTDRGSNQPQHF
J: TRBJ1-2; D: TRBD1; size: many; V: TRBV7-9; DNA: TGTGCCAGCTTCTCAGGGGGCTATGGCTACACCTTC; CDR3: CASFSGGYGYTF
J: TRBJ2-4; D: TRBD2; size: many; V: TRBV27; DNA: TGTGCCAGCAGTTTGTTTTGGAGCGGGGGGAAAGAGGACATTCAGTACTTC; CDR3: CASSLFWSGGKEDIQYF
J: TRBJ2-3; D: .; size: many; V: TRBV4-1; DNA: TGCGCCAGCAGCCTCCGGAAGGGGGGGAACACAGATACGCAGTATTTT; CDR3: CASSLRKGGNTDTQYF
J: TRBJ1-2; D: TRBD1; size: .; V: TRBV28; DNA: TGTGCCAGCAGTACCGGACAGGGGGTTGGCTACACCTTC; CDR3: CASSTGQGVGYTF
J: TRBJ1-5; D: TRBD1; size: many; V: TRBV27; DNA: TGTGCCAGCAGTTCGACTCCGGGACAGCGTAGCAATCAGCCCCAGCATTTT; CDR3: CASSSTPGQRSNQPQHF
J: TRBJ2-7; D: .; size: .; V: TRBV18; DNA: TGTGCCAGCTCACCAGCCGAGAACGGCGAGCAGTACTTC; CDR3: CASSPAENGEQYF